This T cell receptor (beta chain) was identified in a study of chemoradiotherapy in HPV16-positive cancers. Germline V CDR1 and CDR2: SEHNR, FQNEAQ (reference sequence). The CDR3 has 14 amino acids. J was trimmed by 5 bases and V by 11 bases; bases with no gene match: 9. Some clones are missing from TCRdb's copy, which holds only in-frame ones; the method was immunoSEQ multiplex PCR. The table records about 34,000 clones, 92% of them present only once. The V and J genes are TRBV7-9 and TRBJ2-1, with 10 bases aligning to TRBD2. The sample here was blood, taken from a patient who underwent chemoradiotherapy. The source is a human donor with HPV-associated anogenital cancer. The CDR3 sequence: CALWTGTSDNEQFF. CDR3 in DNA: TGTGCCCTCTGGACGGGGACTAGCGACAATGAGCAGTTCTTC.